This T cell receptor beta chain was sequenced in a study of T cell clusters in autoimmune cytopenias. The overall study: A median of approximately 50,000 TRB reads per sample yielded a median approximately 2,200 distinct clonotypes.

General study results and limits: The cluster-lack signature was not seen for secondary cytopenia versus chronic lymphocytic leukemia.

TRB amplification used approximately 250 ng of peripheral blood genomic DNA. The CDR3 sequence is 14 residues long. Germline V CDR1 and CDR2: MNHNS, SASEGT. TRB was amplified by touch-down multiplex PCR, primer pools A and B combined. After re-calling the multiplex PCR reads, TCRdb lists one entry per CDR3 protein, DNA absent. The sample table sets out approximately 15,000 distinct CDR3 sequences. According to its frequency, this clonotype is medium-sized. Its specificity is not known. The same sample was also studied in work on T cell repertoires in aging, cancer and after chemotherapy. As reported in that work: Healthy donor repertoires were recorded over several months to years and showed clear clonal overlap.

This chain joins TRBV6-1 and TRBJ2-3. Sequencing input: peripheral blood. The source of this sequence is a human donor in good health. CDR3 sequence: CASSDVRGVDTQYF.